The 22 T cell receptor beta chains below all came from one sample that was sequenced in a study of OX40 agonist ivuxolimab in advanced cancers. Here immunoSEQ multiplex PCR was the method, and the copy in TCRdb shows in-frame clones only, minus some. The sample records 60,000 to 80,000 clones, about 84% being singletons. The sample here was CD4+ or CD8+ T cells sorted from blood, taken in a trial of the OX40 agonist ivuxolimab. These receptors were taken from an adult with an advanced solid tumor such as melanoma, head and neck, liver or kidney cancer.

This clone was seen just once. This chain uses TRBV11-2 with TRBJ2-1, with D unclear. V gave up 1 base and J gave up 5 bases, with 6 bases separating them. CDR3 length: 13 residues. Germline V gives CDR1 SGHAT, CDR2 FQNNGV. CDR3 in DNA: TGTGCCAGCAGCTTAGCTCTAGACAATGAGCAGTTCTTC. Residues: CASSLALDNEQFF.

The chain is built from TRBV7-9 and TRBJ2-1, with TRBD2 as a possible D gene (6 bases). In germline, CDR1 is SEHNR, CDR2 FQNEAQ (reference sequence). This CDR3 spans 14 amino acids. The germline V and J ends were trimmed by 0 bases and 9 bases, with 12 bases remaining between them. CDR3 protein: CASSLAEGVGEQFF. CDR3 nucleotides: TGTGCCAGCAGCTTAGCGGAGGGAGTAGGTGAGCAGTTCTTC.

The V gene is TRBV7-9, the J gene TRBJ2-7; D may be TRBD1 or TRBD2 (5 bases each). Germline lookup yields CDR1 SEHNR and CDR2 FQNEAQ (reference sequence). Deletions cut 0 bases from V and 3 bases from J, with 9 bases between. The CDR3 contains 14 residues. In DNA form, the CDR3 reads TGTGCCAGCAGCTTAGCGGGGGTTGACTACGAGCAGTACTTC. This sequence encodes CASSLAGVDYEQYF.

J is TRBJ1-5 and V is TRBV30, with 11 bases lining up with TRBD1. Germline V gene sequence: CDR1 GTSNPN, CDR2 SVGIG (reference sequence). V was pared by 0 bases and J by 7 bases, with 2 bases of the junction left unmatched. The CDR3 spans 14 residues. CDR3 coding DNA: TGTGCCTGGAGTGTCGGGACAGGGGGACAGCCCCAGCATTTT. It yields the protein CAWSVGTGGQPQHF. The whole variable domain, remainder taken from reference TRBV30 and TRBJ1-5, is SQTIHQWPATLVQPVGSPLSLECTVEGTSNPNLYWYRQAAGRGLQLLFYSVGIGQISSEVPQNLSASRPQDRQFILSSKKLLLSDSGFYLCAWSVGTGGQPQHFGDGTRLSIL.

The chain employs TRBV7-8 and TRBJ2-7, with TRBD2 matching over 10 bases. V shed 3 bases and J 7 bases; nucleotides not matched to a gene: 6. The CDR3 loop spans 14 amino acids. Germline CDR1 SGHVS, CDR2 FQNEAQ. The CDR3 loop is CASSFLAGDREQYF. The CDR3 coding sequence is TGTGCCAGCAGCTTCCTAGCGGGAGACCGGGAGCAGTACTTC.

The gene calls are TRBV5-4 and TRBJ2-5, with 12 bases matching TRBD1. Matching the DNA end better, TRBJ2-7 makes the J call doubtful. Germline V gene lookup returns CDR1 SGHNT and CDR2 YYREEE (reference sequence). This CDR3 is 14 amino acids long. The CDR3, as DNA: TGTGCCAGCAGCCAGGGGACAGGGGGCGACGAGCAGTACTTC. Amino acids: CASSQGTGGDEQYF.

This rearrangement joins TRBV11-3 to TRBJ2-7, with TRBD1 matching 8 bases. The V and J ends lost 1 base and 5 bases, in that order; junction bases with no gene match: 10. Germline lookup yields CDR1 SGHNT and CDR2 YENEEA. This CDR3 is 16 amino acids long. The CDR3 DNA is TGTGCCAGCAGCTTAGGACTGTGGACAGGGTTGGACGAGCAGTACTTC. Residues: CASSLGLWTGLDEQYF. Full variable domain (missing parts from reference TRBV11-3 and TRBJ2-7): EAGVVQSPRYKIIEKKQPVAFWCNPISGHNTLYWYLQNLGQGPELLIRYENEEAVDDSQLPKDRFSAERLKGVDSTLKIQPAELGDSAVYLCASSLGLWTGLDEQYFGPGTRLTVT.

V and J are TRBV7-9 and TRBJ1-1; TRBD1 is a possible D gene (5 bases). V was shortened by 3 bases and J by 5 bases, with 16 bases between the two germline ends. Germline assignment: CDR1 SEHNR and CDR2 FQNEAQ (reference sequence). This CDR3 is built from 15 residues. The CDR3 DNA reads TGTGCCAGCAGCTTTGGGGACCCCCTTGGGACTGAAGCTTTCTTT. As protein: CASSFGDPLGTEAFF.

Comment on this clone: The junction departs from the called germline gene at one end, perhaps through a read error. The chain employs TRBV4-1 and TRBJ1-6; 9 bases agree with TRBD1. Per the germline V gene, CDR1 is MGHRA and CDR2 is YSYEKL. CDR3 length: 15 residues. Written as DNA, the CDR3 is TGCGCCAGCAGCCTGCGGACAGGGGATAATTCACCCCCCCACTTT. Protein sequence: CASSLRTGDNSPPHF.

This clone was observed a few times. V is TRBV18 and J is TRBJ1-4; D is perhaps TRBD1 (5 bases). The CDR3 covers 13 residues. Trimming shortened V by 2 bases and J by 6 bases, and 7 bases separated the two germline ends. Per germline, CDR1 KGHSH and CDR2 LQKENI. The CDR3 sequence is CASSPKQDEKLFF. The CDR3 bases are TGTGCCAGCTCACCAAAACAGGATGAAAAACTGTTTTTT.

The V gene is TRBV30, the J gene TRBJ1-4; possible D gene TRBD1, 6 bases. V shed 0 bases and J shed 5 bases, with 13 bases lying between them. Germline lookup yields CDR1 GTSNPN and CDR2 SVGIG (reference sequence). The CDR3 has 15 residues. Written as DNA, the CDR3 is TGTGCCTGGAGTGTGAGGACAGTACGAAATGAAAAACTGTTTTTT. Translated: CAWSVRTVRNEKLFF.

The chain combines TRBV18 with TRBJ2-1, with 13 bases matching TRBD2. The germline V gene has CDR1 KGHSH and CDR2 LQKENI. CDR3 length: 19 residues. V lost 2 bases to trimming and J lost 5 bases; unmatched junction nucleotides: 12. The CDR3 nucleotides are TGTGCCAGCTCACCATTCACGTTGACCGGGACTAGCGGGAACAATGAGCAGTTCTTC. It codes for CASSPFTLTGTSGNNEQFF.

The J gene is TRBJ1-4, the V gene TRBV5-1; D is perhaps TRBD1 (5 bases). Trimming shortened V by 1 base and J by 8 bases, and 12 bases separated the two germline ends. Germline lookup yields CDR1 SGHRS and CDR2 YFSETQ. The CDR3 extends over 14 amino acids. The CDR3 nucleotides read TGCGCCAGCAGCTTGAAGGACATAGGGGAAAAACTGTTTTTT. As protein: CASSLKDIGEKLFF.

The chain combines TRBV7-9 with TRBJ1-1, with a tentative D call TRBD1 (5 bases). With 1 base removed from V and 0 bases from J, the gap between germline ends came to 9 bases. The CDR3 consists of 15 residues. Germline CDR1 and CDR2: SEHNR and FQNEAQ (reference sequence). In nucleotides, the CDR3 is TGTGCCAGCAGCTTAGAGGGGTTCATGAACACTGAAGCTTTCTTT. Encoded protein: CASSLEGFMNTEAFF.

The chain uses TRBV6-5 and TRBJ2-5; 9 nucleotides align to TRBD1. In germline, CDR1 is MNHEY, CDR2 SVGAGI. The CDR3 loop spans 15 amino acids. Unmatched junction bases numbered 10, after V lost 6 bases and J lost 5 bases. The CDR3 nucleotides read TGTGCCAGCAGCCCGGCCGGGACAGGGAGGGAGACCCAGTACTTC. This sequence encodes CASSPAGTGRETQYF.

The chain uses TRBV6-1 and TRBJ2-1, with D possibly matching TRBD1 (6 bases). CDR1 MNHNS and CDR2 SASEGT come from the germline V gene. Trimming shortened V by 2 bases and J by 8 bases, and 22 bases separated the two germline ends. The CDR3 is 17 amino acids. CDR3 in amino acids: CASSELGDPGVGDEQFF. The CDR3 bases are TGTGCCAGCAGTGAACTTGGTGATCCAGGGGTAGGCGATGAGCAGTTCTTC.

This clone was observed once. The chain has TRBV5-1 and TRBJ2-5; 8 nucleotides align to TRBD2. Germline V gives CDR1 SGHRS, CDR2 YFSETQ. This CDR3 has 15 residues. The V gene end was trimmed by 4 bases and the J gene end by 4 bases; junction bases not matched to a gene: 9. CDR3 coding DNA: TGCGCCAGCAGCCCCGGACTAGCAGGTGCAGAGACCCAGTACTTC. It yields the protein CASSPGLAGAETQYF.

This clone has just one count. The chain couples TRBV2 to TRBJ1-1, with D maybe TRBD1 (5 bases). In germline, CDR1 is SNHLY, CDR2 FYNNEI. The CDR3 totals 13 residues. Trimming removed 4 bases at V and 5 bases at J, with 11 bases between. CDR3 sequence (DNA): TGTGCCAGCAGTGGGGGGGTAGGAACTGAAGCTTTCTTT. It specifies CASSGGVGTEAFF.

The chain couples TRBV2 to TRBJ2-1; 8 nucleotides align to TRBD1. Germline loops: CDR1 SNHLY, CDR2 FYNNEI. The CDR3 is 12 residues long. J lost 16 bases, V lost 5 bases, and 10 bases had no gene match. The CDR3, as DNA: TGTGCCAGCAGTCCCATACGGACAGGGCCCTTCTTC. Its protein is CASSPIRTGPFF.

The rearrangement joins TRBV27 to TRBJ2-3; D is undetermined. This CDR3 has 11 amino acids. Between the trimmed V and J ends, which lost 3 bases and 4 bases, there was a span of 2 bases. Germline V gene lookup returns CDR1 MNHEY and CDR2 SMNVEV (reference sequence). CDR3 bases: TGTGCCAGCAGTTTTTCAGATACGCAGTATTTT. Protein product: CASSFSDTQYF.

This chain links TRBV7-3 with TRBJ2-1; no firm D call. This CDR3 contains 17 residues. The germline CDR1 and CDR2 sequences are SGHTA and FQGTGA. Trimming cost V 0 bases and J 0 bases, with 12 bases left between them. This CDR3 is CASSLTSPGSSYNEQFF. The CDR3 DNA reads as TGTGCCAGCAGCTTAACGTCCCCGGGTAGCTCCTACAATGAGCAGTTCTTC.

This chain links TRBV10-1 with TRBJ2-1; either TRBD1 or TRBD2 may supply D (5 bases each). The CDR3 length is 14 residues. The V end lost 3 bases, the J end lost 7 bases, and 13 bases lay between the germline ends. Per germline, CDR1 WNHNN and CDR2 SYGVQD (reference sequence). The CDR3 nucleotides read TGCGCCAGCAGTGAAGTCGGGGCTCGGAATGAGCAGTTCTTC. Protein product: CASSEVGARNEQFF.